This TCR beta chain was sequenced for a study of cytomegalovirus exposure and HLA in healthy donors. Study findings and constraints: What a later analysis reportedly showed was that an Asian-associated ancestry cluster had fewer N-insertions than the approximately 700-donor mean. The authors assumed roughly uniform sequencing depth across donors for presence/absence analyses.

A multiplex PCR was run with 60 Vbeta primers and 13 Jbeta primers. Libraries were prepared by immunoSEQ multiplex PCR; TCRdb keeps only in-frame clonotypes and omits some of them. This sample's table reports 200,000 to 250,000 clones. Concerning this clone: Its specificity is unknown.

Germline loops: CDR1 PRHDT, CDR2 FYEKMQ (reference sequence). CDR3 length: 16 amino acids. J was trimmed by 2 bases and V by 5 bases; bases with no gene match: 6. The sequence was obtained from a woman aged 25 to 39 in good health and CMV-seropositive. Sequenced: PBMCs. The gene calls are TRBV13 and TRBJ2-7, with 13 bases that match TRBD2. This chain's CDR3 is CASSPGLAGAPYEQYF. DNA for the CDR3: TGTGCCAGCAGCCCAGGACTAGCGGGAGCCCCCTACGAGCAGTACTTC.